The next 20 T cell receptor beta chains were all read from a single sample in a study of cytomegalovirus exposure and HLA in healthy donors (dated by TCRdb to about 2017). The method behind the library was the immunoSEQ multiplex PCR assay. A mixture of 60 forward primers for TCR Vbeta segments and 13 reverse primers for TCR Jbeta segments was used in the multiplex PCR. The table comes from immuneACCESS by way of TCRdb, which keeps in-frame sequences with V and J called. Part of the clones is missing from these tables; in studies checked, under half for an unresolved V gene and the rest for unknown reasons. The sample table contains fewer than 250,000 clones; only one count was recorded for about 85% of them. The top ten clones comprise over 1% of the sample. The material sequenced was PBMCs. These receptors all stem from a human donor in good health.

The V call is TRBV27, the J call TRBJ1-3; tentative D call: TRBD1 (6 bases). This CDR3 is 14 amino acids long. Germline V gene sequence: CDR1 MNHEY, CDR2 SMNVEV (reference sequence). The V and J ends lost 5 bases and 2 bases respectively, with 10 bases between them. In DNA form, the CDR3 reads TGTGCCAGCAGTATCCAGGGGCCTGGAAACACCATATATTTT. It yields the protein CASSIQGPGNTIYF.

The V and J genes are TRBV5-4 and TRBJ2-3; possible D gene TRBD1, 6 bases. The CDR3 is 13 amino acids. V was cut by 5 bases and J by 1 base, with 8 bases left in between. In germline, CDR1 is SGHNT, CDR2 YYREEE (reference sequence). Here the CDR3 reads CASSRTGTDTQYF. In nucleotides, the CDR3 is TGTGCCAGCAGTCGGACAGGCACAGATACGCAGTATTTT.

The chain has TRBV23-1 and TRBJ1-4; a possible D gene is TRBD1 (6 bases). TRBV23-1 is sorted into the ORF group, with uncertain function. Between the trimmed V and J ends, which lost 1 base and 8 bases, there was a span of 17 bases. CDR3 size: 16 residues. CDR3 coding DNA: TGCGCCAGCAGTCAATGGGGGGGGGCTCAAGGGGAAAAACTGTTTTTT. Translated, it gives CASSQWGGAQGEKLFF.

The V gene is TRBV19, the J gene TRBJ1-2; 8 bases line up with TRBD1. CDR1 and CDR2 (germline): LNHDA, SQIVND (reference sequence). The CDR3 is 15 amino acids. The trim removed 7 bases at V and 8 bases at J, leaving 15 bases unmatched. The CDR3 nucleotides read TGTGCCAGTACCGATGGACAGGGTAAAGTAAGGGGCTACACCTTC. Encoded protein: CASTDGQGKVRGYTF.

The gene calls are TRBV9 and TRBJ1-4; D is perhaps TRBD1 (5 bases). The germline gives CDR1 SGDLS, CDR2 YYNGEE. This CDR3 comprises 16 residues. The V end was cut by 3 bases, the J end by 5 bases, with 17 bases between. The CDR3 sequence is CASSAHPGGTNEKLFF. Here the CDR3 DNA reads TGTGCCAGCAGCGCCCACCCGGGGGGTACCAATGAAAAACTGTTTTTT.

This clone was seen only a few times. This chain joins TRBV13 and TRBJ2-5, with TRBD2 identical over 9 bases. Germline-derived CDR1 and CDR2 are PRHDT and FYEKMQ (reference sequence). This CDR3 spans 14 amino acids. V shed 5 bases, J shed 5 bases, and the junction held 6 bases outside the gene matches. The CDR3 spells CASSPGLALETQYF. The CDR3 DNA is TGTGCCAGCAGCCCTGGACTAGCGTTGGAGACCCAGTACTTC.

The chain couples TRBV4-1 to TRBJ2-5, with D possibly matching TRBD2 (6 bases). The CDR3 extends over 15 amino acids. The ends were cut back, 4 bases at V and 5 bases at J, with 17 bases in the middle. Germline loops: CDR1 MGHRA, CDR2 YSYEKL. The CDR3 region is CASSRGQRAMETQYF. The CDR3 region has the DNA TGCGCCAGCAGCCGGGGCCAGCGGGCTATGGAGACCCAGTACTTC.

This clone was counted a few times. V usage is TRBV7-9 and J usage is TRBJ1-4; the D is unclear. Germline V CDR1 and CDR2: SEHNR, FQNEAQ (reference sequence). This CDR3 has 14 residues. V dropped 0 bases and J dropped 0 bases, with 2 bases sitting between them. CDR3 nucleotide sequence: TGTGCCAGCAGCTTAGCCTCAACTAATGAAAAACTGTTTTTT. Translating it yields CASSLASTNEKLFF.

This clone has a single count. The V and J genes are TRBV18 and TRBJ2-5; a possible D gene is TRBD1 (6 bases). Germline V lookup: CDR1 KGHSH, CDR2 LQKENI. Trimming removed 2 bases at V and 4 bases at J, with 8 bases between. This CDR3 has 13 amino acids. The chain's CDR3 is CASSPSGVETQYF. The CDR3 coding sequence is TGTGCCAGCTCACCATCAGGGGTAGAGACCCAGTACTTC.

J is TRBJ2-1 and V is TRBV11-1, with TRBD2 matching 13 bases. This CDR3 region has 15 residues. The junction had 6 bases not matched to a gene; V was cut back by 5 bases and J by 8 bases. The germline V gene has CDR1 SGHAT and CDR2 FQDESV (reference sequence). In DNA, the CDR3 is TGTGCCAGCAGCACAGGACTAGCGGGAGTATATGAGCAGTTCTTC. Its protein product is CASSTGLAGVYEQFF.

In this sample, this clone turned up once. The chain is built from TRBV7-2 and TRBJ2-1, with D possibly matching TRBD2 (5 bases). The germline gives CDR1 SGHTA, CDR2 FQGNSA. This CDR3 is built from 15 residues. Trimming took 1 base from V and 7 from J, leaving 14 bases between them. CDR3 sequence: CASSLDRLSGNEQFF. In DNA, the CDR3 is TGTGCCAGCAGCTTAGACCGACTATCAGGTAATGAGCAGTTCTTC.

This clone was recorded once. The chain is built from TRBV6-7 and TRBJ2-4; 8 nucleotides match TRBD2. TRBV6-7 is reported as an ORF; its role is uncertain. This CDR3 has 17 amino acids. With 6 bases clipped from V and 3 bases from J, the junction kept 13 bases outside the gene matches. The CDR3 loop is CASSLGLGNPYKNIQYF. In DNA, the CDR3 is TGTGCCAGCAGCCTGGGACTAGGAAACCCCTACAAAAACATTCAGTACTTC.

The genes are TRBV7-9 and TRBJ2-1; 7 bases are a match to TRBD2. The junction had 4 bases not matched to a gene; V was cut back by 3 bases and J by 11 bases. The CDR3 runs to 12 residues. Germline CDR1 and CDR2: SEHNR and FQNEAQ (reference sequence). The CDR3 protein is CASSFSTSKQFF. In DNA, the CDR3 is TGTGCCAGCAGCTTTTCGACTAGCAAGCAGTTCTTC.

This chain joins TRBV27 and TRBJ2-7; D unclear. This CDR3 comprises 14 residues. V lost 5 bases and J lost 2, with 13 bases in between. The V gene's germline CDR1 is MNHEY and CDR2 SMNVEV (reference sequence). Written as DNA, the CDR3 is TGTGCCAGCAGTCGAGGCGGAAGTACCTACGAGCAGTACTTC. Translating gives CASSRGGSTYEQYF.

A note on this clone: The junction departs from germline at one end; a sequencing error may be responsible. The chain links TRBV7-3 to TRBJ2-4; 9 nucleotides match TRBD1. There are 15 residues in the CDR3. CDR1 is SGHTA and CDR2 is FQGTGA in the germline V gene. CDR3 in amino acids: CASSLNRGLGNIQYF. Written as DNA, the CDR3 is TGTGCCAGCAGTTTAAACAGGGGGCTGGGAAACATTCAGTACTTC.

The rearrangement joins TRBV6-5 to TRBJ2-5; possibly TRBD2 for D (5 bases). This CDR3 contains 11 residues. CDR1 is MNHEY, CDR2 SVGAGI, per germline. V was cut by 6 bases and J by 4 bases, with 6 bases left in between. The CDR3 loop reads CASRRGETQYF. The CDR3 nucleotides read TGTGCCAGCAGACGGGGAGAGACCCAGTACTTC.

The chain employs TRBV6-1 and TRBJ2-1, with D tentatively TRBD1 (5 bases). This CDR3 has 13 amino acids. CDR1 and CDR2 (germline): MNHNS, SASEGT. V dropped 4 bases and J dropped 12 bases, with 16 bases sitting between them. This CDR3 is CASSVVTVSGQFF. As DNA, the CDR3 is TGTGCCAGCAGTGTGGTGACAGTTTCAGGGCAGTTCTTC.

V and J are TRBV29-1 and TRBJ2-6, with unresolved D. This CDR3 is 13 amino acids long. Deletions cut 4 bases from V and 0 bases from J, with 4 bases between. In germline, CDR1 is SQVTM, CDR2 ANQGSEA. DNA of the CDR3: TGCAGCGTTGCCTACTCTGGGGCCAACGTCCTGACTTTC. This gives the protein CSVAYSGANVLTF.

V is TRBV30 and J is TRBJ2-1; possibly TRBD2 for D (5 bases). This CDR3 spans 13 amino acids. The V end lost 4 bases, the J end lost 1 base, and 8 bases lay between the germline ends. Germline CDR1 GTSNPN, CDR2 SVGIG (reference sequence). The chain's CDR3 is CAWMPGSYNEQFF. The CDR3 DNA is TGTGCCTGGATGCCGGGATCCTACAATGAGCAGTTCTTC.

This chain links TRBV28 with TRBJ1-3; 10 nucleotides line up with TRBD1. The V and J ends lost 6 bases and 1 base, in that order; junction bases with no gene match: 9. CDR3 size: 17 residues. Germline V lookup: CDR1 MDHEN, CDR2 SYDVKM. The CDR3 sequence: CASRPTDRGLSGNTIYF. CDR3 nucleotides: TGTGCCAGCAGACCAACCGACAGGGGGCTGTCTGGAAACACCATATATTTT.